The T cell receptor (beta chain) under discussion was sequenced for a study of cytomegalovirus exposure and HLA in healthy donors. At the level of the study: Among the roughly 370 genotyped donors, more than 70% were placed in the Caucasian-associated ancestry cluster. Regarding the study as a whole: The study designated roughly 150 TCR beta chains cytomegalovirus-associated.

The PCR made use of 60 Vbeta and 13 Jbeta primers. The method was immunoSEQ multiplex PCR; TCRdb's version includes in-frame clones alone and lacks a portion of them. The sample has over 200,000 clones; about 83% are singletons. V lost 5 bases to trimming and J lost 4 bases; unmatched junction nucleotides: 13. Germline assignment: CDR1 SGHTA and CDR2 FQGNSA. CDR3 size: 18 residues. As concerns this clone: Its antigen is as yet unknown.

Source material: PBMCs. This clonotype was obtained from a human donor in good health. This chain uses TRBV7-2 with TRBJ2-1, with 11 bases lining up with TRBD2. This CDR3 reads CASSPMGLAEYTYNEQFF. CDR3 nucleotide sequence: TGTGCCAGCAGCCCGATGGGACTAGCGGAATATACATACAATGAGCAGTTCTTC.